The clone carrying this T cell receptor beta chain has a handful of counts. As yet, its antigen is unknown. The source of the sample is a study of T cell repertoires in cytomegalovirus infection. In the study overall: Alongside well-studied HLA-B-restricted CMV epitopes, recently identified HLA-C-restricted CMV epitopes were also used. It can be stated that public TCR beta signatures indicated CMV infection as well as a matching HLA type.

Findings and limits, study-wide: The ex vivo response was dominated by HLA-C-restricted CMV-specific TCR beta clonotypes. Based on cumulative public TCR beta family frequency, carriers of CMV plus the relevant HLA were identified.

The CDR3 is made up of 12 amino acids. V lost 8 bases, J lost 5 bases, and 12 bases lay in between. Per germline, CDR1 SNHLY and CDR2 FYNNEI. TCRdb re-derived calls from the reads in MiXCR, one entry per CDR3 protein. This repertoire shows approximately 1,000,000 distinct CDR3 sequences, roughly 31% found once; its top ten account for 11% to 15%. Sequences were derived from cultured CD8+ T cells from PBMCs, sampled from culture after CMV antigen stimulation. This chain uses TRBV2 with TRBJ1-2; D gene ambiguous. This TCR came from a human donor in good health (CMV status not recorded). Some clones in this sample may be carry-over from other donors' samples. CDR3 DNA sequence: TGTGCCAGCGTGGCGGGGAAGTATGGCTACACCTTC. It yields the protein CASVAGKYGYTF.